The T cell receptor (beta chain) described here comes from a study of blood T cells in healthy people across ages. This clonotype was seen once. Its antigen is undetermined. This CDR3 is built from 13 residues. CDR1 DFQATT and CDR2 SNEGSKA come from the germline V gene (reference sequence). V was clipped by 3 bases and J by 4 bases; unmatched bases: 3. Regarding the study as a whole: As age increased, TCR beta diversity per million T cells fell in a roughly linear fashion. Those diversity estimates obtained from one million T cells were thought to be underestimates.

Together with a sample-barcoded 5' primer, a J-beta primer mix was included in a second PCR lasting about 7 to 12 cycles. Via MiXCR, TCRdb re-called the 5' RACE reads, giving one row per CDR3 protein. This repertoire shows approximately 730,000 distinct CDR3 sequences, about 53% found once; its top ten account for about two fifths. Sequenced material: blood. This rearrangement joins TRBV20-1 to TRBJ2-3; 8 bases fit TRBD2. The sequence was collected from a man older than 75 in good health. For the CDR3, the DNA is TGCAGTGCTAGCGGGAGGGCCCCAGATACGCAGTATTTT. Translating it yields CSASGRAPDTQYF.